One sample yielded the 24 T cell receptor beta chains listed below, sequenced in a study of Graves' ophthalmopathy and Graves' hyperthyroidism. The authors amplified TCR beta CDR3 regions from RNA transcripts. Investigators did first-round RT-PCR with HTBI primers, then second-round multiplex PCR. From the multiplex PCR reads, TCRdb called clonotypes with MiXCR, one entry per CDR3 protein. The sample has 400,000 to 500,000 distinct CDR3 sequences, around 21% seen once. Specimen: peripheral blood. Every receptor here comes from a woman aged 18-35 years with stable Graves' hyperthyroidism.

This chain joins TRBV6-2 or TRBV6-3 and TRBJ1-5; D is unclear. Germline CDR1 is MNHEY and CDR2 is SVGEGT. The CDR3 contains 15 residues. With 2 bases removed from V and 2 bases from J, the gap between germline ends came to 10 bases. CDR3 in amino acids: CASSYRAGRNQPQHF. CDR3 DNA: TGTGCCAGCAGTTACCGCGCGGGCCGCAATCAGCCCCAGCATTTT.

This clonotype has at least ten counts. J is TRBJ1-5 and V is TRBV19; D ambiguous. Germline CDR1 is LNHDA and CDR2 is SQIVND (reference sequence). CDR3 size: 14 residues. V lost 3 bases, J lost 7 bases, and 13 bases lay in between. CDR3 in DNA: TGTGCCAGTAGTATCCGTGGTAAAGAACAGCCCCAGCATTTT. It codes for CASSIRGKEQPQHF. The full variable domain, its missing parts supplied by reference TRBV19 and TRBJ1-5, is DGGITQSPKYLFRKEGQNVTLSCEQNLNHDAMYWYRQDPGQGLRLIYYSQIVNDFQKGDIAEGYSVSREKKESFPLTVTSAQKNPTAFYLCASSIRGKEQPQHFGDGTRLSIL.

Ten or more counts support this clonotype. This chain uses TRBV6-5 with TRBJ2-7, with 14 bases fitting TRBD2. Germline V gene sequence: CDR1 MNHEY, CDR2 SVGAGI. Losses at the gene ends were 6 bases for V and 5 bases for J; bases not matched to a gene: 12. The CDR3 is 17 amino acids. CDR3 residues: CASRRSGLAGAMNEQYF. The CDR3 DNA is TGTGCCAGCAGACGCTCGGGACTAGCGGGAGCAATGAACGAGCAGTACTTC.

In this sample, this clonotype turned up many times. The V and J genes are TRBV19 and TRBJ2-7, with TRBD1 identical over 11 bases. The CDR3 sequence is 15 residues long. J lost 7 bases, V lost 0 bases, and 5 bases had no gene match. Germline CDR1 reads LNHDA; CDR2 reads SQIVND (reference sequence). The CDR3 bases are TGTGCCAGTAGTATAGAAGGACAGGGGGCGCAAGAGCAGTACTTC. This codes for CASSIEGQGAQEQYF.

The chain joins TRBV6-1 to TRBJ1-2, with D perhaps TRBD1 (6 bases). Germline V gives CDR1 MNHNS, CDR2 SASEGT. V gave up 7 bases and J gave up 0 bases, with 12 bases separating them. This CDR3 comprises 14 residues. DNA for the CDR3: TGTGCCAGCATCCTCGGACAGACTAACTATGGCTACACCTTC. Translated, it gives CASILGQTNYGYTF.

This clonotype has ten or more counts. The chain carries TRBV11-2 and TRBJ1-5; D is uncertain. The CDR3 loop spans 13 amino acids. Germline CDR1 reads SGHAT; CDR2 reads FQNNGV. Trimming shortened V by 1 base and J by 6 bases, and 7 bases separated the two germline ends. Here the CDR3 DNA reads TGTGCCAGCAGCTTAGGGACTGGTCAGCCCCAGCATTTT. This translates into CASSLGTGQPQHF.

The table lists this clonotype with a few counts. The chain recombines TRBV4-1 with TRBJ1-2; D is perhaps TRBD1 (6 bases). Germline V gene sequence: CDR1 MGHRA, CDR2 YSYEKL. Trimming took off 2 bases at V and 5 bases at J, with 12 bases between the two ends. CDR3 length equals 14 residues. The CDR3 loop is CASSQPGARYGYTF. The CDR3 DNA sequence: TGCGCCAGCAGCCAACCGGGGGCGCGGTATGGCTACACCTTC.

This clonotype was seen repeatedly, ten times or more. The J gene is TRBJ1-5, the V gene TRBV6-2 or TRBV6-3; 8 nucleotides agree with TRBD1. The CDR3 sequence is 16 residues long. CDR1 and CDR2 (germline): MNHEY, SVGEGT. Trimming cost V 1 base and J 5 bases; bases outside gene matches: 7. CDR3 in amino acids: CASSYFSRGQDQPQHF. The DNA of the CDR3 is TGTGCCAGCAGTTACTTCTCCAGGGGGCAGGATCAGCCCCAGCATTTT.

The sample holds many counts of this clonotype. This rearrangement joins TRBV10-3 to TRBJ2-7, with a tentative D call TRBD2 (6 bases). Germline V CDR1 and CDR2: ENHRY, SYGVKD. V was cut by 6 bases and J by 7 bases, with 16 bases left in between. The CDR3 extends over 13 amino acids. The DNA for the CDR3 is TGTGCCATCAGCGGTTCGACGGGGAGGGAGCAGTACTTC. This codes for CAISGSTGREQYF.

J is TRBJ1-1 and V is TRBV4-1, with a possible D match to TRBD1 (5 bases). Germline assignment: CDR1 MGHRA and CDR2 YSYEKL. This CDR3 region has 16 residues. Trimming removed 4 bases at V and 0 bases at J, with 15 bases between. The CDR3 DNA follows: TGCGCCAGCAGCCGAGTCTTCCAGGGCATGAACACTGAAGCTTTCTTT. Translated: CASSRVFQGMNTEAFF.

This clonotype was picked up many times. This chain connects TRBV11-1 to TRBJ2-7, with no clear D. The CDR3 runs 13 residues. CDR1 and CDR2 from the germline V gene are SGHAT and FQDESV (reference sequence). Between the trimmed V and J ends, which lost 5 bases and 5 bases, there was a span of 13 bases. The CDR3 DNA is TGTGCCAGCAGCCCCGGGTCTGTCCACGAGCAGTACTTC. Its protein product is CASSPGSVHEQYF.

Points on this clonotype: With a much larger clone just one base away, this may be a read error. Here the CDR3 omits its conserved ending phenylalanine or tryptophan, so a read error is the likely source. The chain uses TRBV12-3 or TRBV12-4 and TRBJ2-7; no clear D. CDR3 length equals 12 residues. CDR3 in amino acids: CATSDLTSTQYY. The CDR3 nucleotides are TGTGCCACCAGTGATTTGACTTCAACCCAGTACTAC.

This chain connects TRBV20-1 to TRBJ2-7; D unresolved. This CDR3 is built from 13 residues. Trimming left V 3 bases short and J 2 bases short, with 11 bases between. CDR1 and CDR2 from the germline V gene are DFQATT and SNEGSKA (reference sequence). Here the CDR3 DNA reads TGCAGTGCTAGCGAAGGGTTGGCCTACGAGCAGTACTTC. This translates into CSASEGLAYEQYF.

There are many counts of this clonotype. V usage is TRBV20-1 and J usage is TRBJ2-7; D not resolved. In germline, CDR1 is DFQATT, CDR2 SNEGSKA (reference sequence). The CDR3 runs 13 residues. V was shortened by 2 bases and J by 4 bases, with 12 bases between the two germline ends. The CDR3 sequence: CSARRSSRYEQYF. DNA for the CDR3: TGCAGTGCTAGAAGATCCTCCCGGTACGAGCAGTACTTC.

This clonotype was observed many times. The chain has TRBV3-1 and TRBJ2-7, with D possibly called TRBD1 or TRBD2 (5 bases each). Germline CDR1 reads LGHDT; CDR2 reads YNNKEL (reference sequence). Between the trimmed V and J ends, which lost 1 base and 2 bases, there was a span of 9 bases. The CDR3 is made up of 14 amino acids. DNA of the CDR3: TGTGCCAGCAGCCAAGTGTTGGGGGCCTACGAGCAGTACTTC. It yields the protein CASSQVLGAYEQYF.

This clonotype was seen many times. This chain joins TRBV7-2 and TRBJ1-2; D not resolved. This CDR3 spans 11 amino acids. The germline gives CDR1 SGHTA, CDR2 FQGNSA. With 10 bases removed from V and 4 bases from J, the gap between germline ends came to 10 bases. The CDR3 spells CATYRVYGYTF. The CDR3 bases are TGTGCCACCTACCGAGTCTATGGCTACACCTTC. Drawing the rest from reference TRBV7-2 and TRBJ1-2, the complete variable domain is GAGVSQSPSNKVTEKGKDVELRCDPISGHTALYWYRQSLGQGLEFLIYFQGNSAPDKSGLPSDRFSAERTGGSVSTLTIQRTQQEDSAVYLCATYRVYGYTFGSGTRLTVV.

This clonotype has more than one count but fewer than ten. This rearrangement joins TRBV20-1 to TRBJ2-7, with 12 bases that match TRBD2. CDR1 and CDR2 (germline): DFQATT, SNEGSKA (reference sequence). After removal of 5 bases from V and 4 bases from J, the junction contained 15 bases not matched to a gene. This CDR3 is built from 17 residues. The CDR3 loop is CSAPKKTASGRVYEQYF. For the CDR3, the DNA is TGCAGTGCTCCTAAGAAAACCGCTAGCGGGAGGGTATACGAGCAGTACTTC.

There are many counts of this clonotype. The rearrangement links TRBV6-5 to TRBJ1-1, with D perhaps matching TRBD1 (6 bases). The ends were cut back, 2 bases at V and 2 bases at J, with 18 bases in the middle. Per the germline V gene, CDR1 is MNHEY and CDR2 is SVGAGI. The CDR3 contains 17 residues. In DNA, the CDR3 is TGTGCCAGCAGTTACGGGGGGCGGAGAGACTATAACACTGAAGCTTTCTTT. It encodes CASSYGGRRDYNTEAFF.

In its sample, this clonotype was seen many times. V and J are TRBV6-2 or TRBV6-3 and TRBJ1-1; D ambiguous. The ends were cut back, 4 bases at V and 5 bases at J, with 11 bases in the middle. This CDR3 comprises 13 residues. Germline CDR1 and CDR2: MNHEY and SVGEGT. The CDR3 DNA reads TGTGCCAGCAGTTTTCTGGGGAAGACTGAAGCTTTCTTT. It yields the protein CASSFLGKTEAFF.

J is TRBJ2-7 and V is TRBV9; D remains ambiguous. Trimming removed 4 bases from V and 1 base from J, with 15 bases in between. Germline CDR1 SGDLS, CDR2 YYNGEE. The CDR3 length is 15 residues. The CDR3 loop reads CASSHARDGSYEQYF. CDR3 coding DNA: TGTGCCAGCAGCCACGCCCGAGACGGTTCCTACGAGCAGTACTTC.

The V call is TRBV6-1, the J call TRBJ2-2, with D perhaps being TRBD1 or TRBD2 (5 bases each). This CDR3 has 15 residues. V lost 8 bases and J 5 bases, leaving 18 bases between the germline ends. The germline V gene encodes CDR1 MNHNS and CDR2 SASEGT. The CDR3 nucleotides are TGTGCCAGCCAGGAACCCGGGACGGATACCGGGGAGCTGTTTTTT. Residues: CASQEPGTDTGELFF.

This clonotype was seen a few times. CDR3 sequence reads: CASSWTGTSGVQETQYF. The CDR3 region has the DNA TGTGCCAGCAGTTGGACCGGGACTAGCGGGGTGCAAGAGACCCAGTACTTC. V is TRBV12-3 or TRBV12-4 and J is TRBJ2-5; 13 bases fit TRBD2. V trimming: 4 bases; J trimming: 2 bases; junction bases outside the gene matches: 7. There are 17 residues in the CDR3.

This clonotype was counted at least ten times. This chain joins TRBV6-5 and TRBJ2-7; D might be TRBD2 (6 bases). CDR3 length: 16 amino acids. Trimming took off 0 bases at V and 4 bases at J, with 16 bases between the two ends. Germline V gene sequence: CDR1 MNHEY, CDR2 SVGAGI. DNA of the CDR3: TGTGCCAGCAGTTACTCCGGGACTTCCCCGGGATACGAGCAGTACTTC. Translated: CASSYSGTSPGYEQYF.

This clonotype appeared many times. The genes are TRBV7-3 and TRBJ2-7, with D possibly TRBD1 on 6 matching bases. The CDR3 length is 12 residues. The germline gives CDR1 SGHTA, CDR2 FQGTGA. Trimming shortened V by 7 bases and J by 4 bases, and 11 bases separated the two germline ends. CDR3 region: CASTWTEYEQYF. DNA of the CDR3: TGTGCCAGCACCTGGACAGAGTACGAGCAGTACTTC.